Presented here are 32 T cell receptor beta chains from one specimen sequenced in a study of T cells in Graves' hyperthyroidism and ophthalmopathy (dated by TCRdb to between 2019 and 2020). The library relied on multiplex PCR. This sample was sequenced with an Illumina HiSeq 2000. The TCR beta CDR3 regions were amplified from RNA transcripts. For the first round of RT-PCR on the TCR CDR3, the HTBI primer set was used together with the Qiagen OneStep RT-PCR kit. TCRdb reran the public reads through fastp at Q25 and MiXCR, keeping productive beta chains. Merged by CDR3 protein, the rows form single entries marked with the most common genes and DNA. This sample has about 770,000 distinct CDR3 sequences in its table, and about 19% of those were observed once. The ten top clones hold approximately 16% of the sample. Material for sequencing was blood. The receptors originated from a woman in her 50s with Graves' hyperthyroidism that later progressed to Graves' ophthalmopathy.

V usage is TRBV6-2 or TRBV6-3 and J usage is TRBJ2-5; possible D gene TRBD2, 5 bases. With 0 bases removed from V and 5 bases from J, the gap between germline ends came to 13 bases. This CDR3 has 15 amino acids. Germline CDR1 reads MNHEY; CDR2 reads SVGEGT. This chain's CDR3 is CASSYSRLASETQYF. DNA of the CDR3: TGTGCCAGCAGTTACTCGCGGCTAGCTTCTGAGACCCAGTACTTC.

This clonotype was seen at least ten times. The chain combines TRBV3-1 with TRBJ2-7, with 7 nucleotides matching TRBD1. The junction had 5 bases not matched to a gene; V was cut back by 2 bases and J by 4 bases. The CDR3 length is 14 residues. In germline, CDR1 is LGHDT, CDR2 YNNKEL (reference sequence). The CDR3 region has the DNA TGTGCCAGCAGCCAAATCCGGGACAGTTACGAGCAGTACTTC. It specifies CASSQIRDSYEQYF.

This chain joins TRBV12-3 or TRBV12-4 and TRBJ1-2; a possible D gene is TRBD1 (5 bases). The V gene lost 3 bases and the J gene lost 5 bases, with 13 bases spanning the gap. The CDR3 extends over 14 amino acids. As DNA, the CDR3 is TGTGCCAGCAGTTTCGAACAACAGGCGTATGGCTACACCTTC. Translation gives CASSFEQQAYGYTF.

This clonotype appeared a few times. Here the CDR3 DNA reads TGTGCCAGCAGTTACGCTCGGGCTAATCAGCCCCAGCATTTT. Its protein product is CASSYARANQPQHF. The chain combines TRBV6-5 with TRBJ1-5; D is undetermined. Between the trimmed V and J ends, which lost 2 bases and 4 bases, there was a span of 9 bases. Per germline, CDR1 MNHEY and CDR2 SVGAGI. The CDR3 is made up of 14 amino acids.

This clonotype was seen only a few times. The gene calls are TRBV12-5 and TRBJ1-6, with no clear D. The V and J ends lost 0 bases and 8 bases respectively, with 8 bases between them. In germline, CDR1 is LGHNT, CDR2 FRNRAP. The CDR3 covers 14 residues. The CDR3 sequence is CASGLVRRDSPLHF. The CDR3 bases are TGTGCTAGTGGTTTGGTAAGAAGGGATTCACCCCTCCACTTT.

The V call is TRBV7-9, the J call TRBJ1-5, with 7 bases identical to TRBD1. Germline V gene lookup returns CDR1 SEHNR and CDR2 FQNEAQ (reference sequence). V was pared by 4 bases and J by 1 base, with 7 bases of the junction left unmatched. The CDR3 runs 16 residues. CDR3: CASSSGQAMSNQPQHF. CDR3 sequence (DNA): TGTGCCAGCAGCTCAGGACAGGCGATGAGCAATCAGCCCCAGCATTTT.

A few counts support this clonotype. V is TRBV29-1 and J is TRBJ2-7, with 11 bases fitting TRBD1. Germline V CDR1 and CDR2: SQVTM, ANQGSEA. This CDR3 spans 15 amino acids. The J segment lost 2 bases and the V segment lost 3 bases, leaving 6 bases of the junction unmatched. In nucleotides, the CDR3 is TGCAGCGTTGATCTCTGGGACAGGGGGACCTACGAGCAGTACTTC. Translated: CSVDLWDRGTYEQYF.

The chain carries TRBV14 and TRBJ2-1; D is unresolved. Germline values: CDR1 SGHDN, CDR2 FVKESK. The CDR3 sequence is 13 residues long. V was clipped by 4 bases and J by 10 bases, with 14 bases between them. The CDR3 coding sequence is TGTGCCAGCAGCCCCGAGTCCAGTAACGAGCAGTTCTTC. This encodes CASSPESSNEQFF.

V gene TRBV5-4 combines with J gene TRBJ2-3, with D perhaps TRBD1 (6 bases). V lost 8 bases and J 5 bases, leaving 15 bases between the germline ends. CDR1 is SGHNT, CDR2 YYREEE, per germline (reference sequence). This CDR3 region has 13 residues. Here the CDR3 reads CASSRTVEDTQYF. The CDR3 bases are TGTGCCAGTAGTAGGACAGTGGAAGATACGCAGTATTTT.

A few counts support this clonotype. J is TRBJ2-7 and V is TRBV6-1; 11 bases align to TRBD2. The CDR3 runs to 15 residues. Germline assignment: CDR1 MNHNS and CDR2 SASEGT. The V and J ends lost 5 bases and 1 base, in that order; junction bases with no gene match: 4. DNA of the CDR3: TGTGCCAGCAGTCTAGCGGGGGGAGTATCCTACGAGCAGTACTTC. Protein product: CASSLAGGVSYEQYF.

The table lists this clonotype with a few counts. The CDR3 DNA is TGTGCCAGCAGTTTAGCCCACACCATATATTTT. It specifies CASSLAHTIYF. The chain has TRBV12-3 or TRBV12-4 and TRBJ1-3; D gene unclear. The CDR3 covers 11 residues. V was trimmed by 0 bases and J by 8 bases, leaving 2 bases between them.

This clonotype has just a few counts. V gene TRBV27 combines with J gene TRBJ1-2; D unclear. The germline V gene has CDR1 MNHEY and CDR2 SMNVEV (reference sequence). Trimming pared 10 bases from V and 5 bases from J, leaving 23 bases between. The CDR3 has 15 amino acids. DNA of the CDR3: TGTGCCACCGTCTATCGGCCGTTAGCGGGGTATGGCTACACCTTC. Translation: CATVYRPLAGYGYTF.

The chain recombines TRBV20-1 with TRBJ2-1; D gene ambiguous. Germline CDR1 reads DFQATT; CDR2 reads SNEGSKA (reference sequence). The CDR3 loop spans 12 amino acids. V lost 7 bases to trimming and J lost 5 bases, with 12 bases between them. CDR3 nucleotide sequence: TGCAGTGTTGGGCAGTGGAACAATGAGCAGTTCTTC. Residues: CSVGQWNNEQFF.

This clonotype was detected only a few times. The chain links TRBV4-1 to TRBJ1-4; the D gene is possibly TRBD1 (5 bases). CDR1 is MGHRA and CDR2 is YSYEKL in the germline V gene. This CDR3 spans 17 amino acids. Trimming left V 3 bases short and J 0 bases short, with 14 bases between. The CDR3 is CASSHQAEGSTNEKLFF. CDR3 DNA sequence: TGCGCCAGCAGCCACCAGGCGGAGGGGTCAACTAATGAAAAACTGTTTTTT.

This clonotype came up a few times. V gene TRBV7-2 combines with J gene TRBJ2-5; no clear D. Trimming stripped 3 bases from V and 9 bases from J, with 17 bases between. Germline loops: CDR1 SGHTA, CDR2 FQGNSA. The CDR3 loop spans 14 amino acids. In nucleotides, the CDR3 is TGTGCCAGCAGCTTCCCCGTTCCGGGTTGGGCCCAGTACTTC. This gives the protein CASSFPVPGWAQYF.

The chain uses TRBV13 and TRBJ1-4; D unclear. Germline V gives CDR1 PRHDT, CDR2 FYEKMQ (reference sequence). This CDR3 has 14 residues. V lost 5 bases and J 5 bases, leaving 12 bases between the germline ends. The CDR3 reads CASSGRAPNEKLFF. As DNA, the CDR3 is TGTGCCAGCAGCGGCCGGGCCCCGAATGAAAAACTGTTTTTT.

This sequence joins TRBV2 and TRBJ1-1; TRBD1 might be the D (5 bases). CDR1 is SNHLY and CDR2 is FYNNEI in the germline V gene. The CDR3 consists of 14 residues. Trimming removed 5 bases from V and 7 bases from J, with 17 bases in between. CDR3 nucleotide sequence: TGTGCCAGCAGTCCCCTTTGGAGGGGCGATGAAGCTTTCTTT. Translating it yields CASSPLWRGDEAFF.

This clonotype has a count of ten or more. The rearrangement uses TRBV18 and TRBJ2-5, with 7 bases identical to TRBD2. Trimming at V came to 3 bases and at J to 3 bases, leaving 4 bases not matched to a gene. The CDR3 spans 14 residues. Looked up from germline, CDR1 is KGHSH and CDR2 is LQKENI. The CDR3 DNA reads as TGTGCCAGCTCACCCGGCGGGGGAGAAGAGACCCAGTACTTC. Amino acid sequence: CASSPGGGEETQYF.

This chain links TRBV5-8 with TRBJ1-6; 7 bases line up with TRBD1. Germline loops: CDR1 SGHTS, CDR2 YDEGEE. Losses at the gene ends were 3 bases for V and 7 bases for J; bases not matched to a gene: 10. The CDR3 covers 16 residues. The CDR3: CASSSQGTVTNSPLHF. As DNA, the CDR3 is TGTGCCAGCAGCTCACAGGGGACAGTAACAAATTCACCCCTCCACTTT.

This sequence joins TRBV6-1 and TRBJ2-5, with D possibly TRBD2 on 5 matching bases. The CDR3 runs 15 residues. CDR1 is MNHNS and CDR2 is SASEGT in the germline V gene. V shed 5 bases and J shed 4 bases, with 17 bases lying between them. This chain's CDR3 is CASSRIAWSGETQYF. In nucleotides, the CDR3 is TGTGCCAGCAGTAGGATAGCCTGGAGCGGAGAGACCCAGTACTTC.

In the case of this clonotype: This may come from a read error, since a much larger clone is one base off. CDR3 nucleotides: TGTGCCAGCAGCTTAGCGTCGGGACGGATTCACACCGGGGAGCTGTTTTTT. Amino acids: CASSLASGRIHTGELFF. This rearrangement joins TRBV7-3 to TRBJ2-2, with D perhaps given as TRBD1 or TRBD2 (5 bases each). CDR1 is SGHTA and CDR2 is FQGTGA in the germline V gene. This CDR3 region has 17 residues. V was shortened by 2 bases and J by 3 bases, with 16 bases between the two germline ends.

V and J are TRBV15 and TRBJ2-5; possible D gene TRBD1, 6 bases. Between the trimmed V and J ends, which lost 2 bases and 5 bases, there was a span of 18 bases. This CDR3 has 16 amino acids. In germline, CDR1 is LNHNV, CDR2 YYDKDF (reference sequence). The CDR3 nucleotides are TGTGCCACCAGCAGATCCAGGGGACACCCTTCGGAGACCCAGTACTTC. Translation: CATSRSRGHPSETQYF.

This clonotype was counted many times. This chain connects TRBV6-1 to TRBJ2-2; D ambiguous. Between the trimmed V and J ends, which lost 5 bases and 0 bases, there was a span of 10 bases. Per the germline V gene, CDR1 is MNHNS and CDR2 is SASEGT. CDR3 length equals 15 residues. The CDR3 DNA reads TGTGCCAGCAGTTTCCTGGGCTCGAACACCGGGGAGCTGTTTTTT. It specifies CASSFLGSNTGELFF.

Many counts were recorded for this clonotype. The chain uses TRBV3-1 and TRBJ1-1, with a weak D call TRBD1 (6 bases). This CDR3 has 15 residues. The germline V gene has CDR1 LGHDT and CDR2 YNNKEL (reference sequence). The ends were cut back, 0 bases at V and 1 base at J, with 9 bases in the middle. This CDR3 is CASSQEATGNTEAFF. The CDR3 nucleotides read TGTGCCAGCAGCCAAGAAGCGACAGGGAACACTGAAGCTTTCTTT.

The J gene is TRBJ2-1, the V gene TRBV20-1; 8 positions agree with TRBD2. Trimming removed 3 bases from V and 4 bases from J; junction bases left unmatched: 5. There are 14 residues in the CDR3. Germline V CDR1 and CDR2: DFQATT, SNEGSKA (reference sequence). CDR3 residues: CSASVSSGYNEQFF. CDR3 nucleotides: TGCAGTGCTAGTGTGTCTAGCGGGTACAATGAGCAGTTCTTC.

This clonotype was counted many times. The CDR3: CASSPNRRGGLRIGTTEAFF. The CDR3 coding sequence is TGTGCCAGCAGCCCCAATCGCAGGGGTGGTTTAAGGATTGGGACCACTGAAGCTTTCTTT. This chain joins TRBV12-3 or TRBV12-4 and TRBJ1-1; weak D call: TRBD1 (6 bases). The CDR3 covers 20 residues. Between the trimmed V and J ends, which lost 6 bases and 4 bases, there was a span of 33 bases.

The chain combines TRBV14 with TRBJ1-1; D possibly corresponds to TRBD1 (5 bases). Trimming stripped 4 bases from V and 1 base from J, with 10 bases between. Germline V gene sequence: CDR1 SGHDN, CDR2 FVKESK. This CDR3 region has 14 residues. CDR3 protein: CASSRGRTNTEAFF. CDR3 DNA sequence: TGTGCCAGCAGCCGGGGACGGACGAACACTGAAGCTTTCTTT.

There are a few counts of this clonotype. The chain joins TRBV15 to TRBJ2-3; 11 bases are shared with TRBD1. There are 16 residues in the CDR3. V gave up 2 bases and J gave up 5 bases; unmatched junction bases: 6. CDR1 LNHNV and CDR2 YYDKDF come from the germline V gene (reference sequence). CDR3 in DNA: TGTGCCACCAGCAGATTGGACAGGGGGCGACTAGATACGCAGTATTTT. Translating gives CATSRLDRGRLDTQYF.

J is TRBJ2-3 and V is TRBV13, with 10 positions matching TRBD2. V was pared by 10 bases and J by 5 bases, with 6 bases of the junction left unmatched. The CDR3 has 13 amino acids. Per the germline V gene, CDR1 is PRHDT and CDR2 is FYEKMQ (reference sequence). The CDR3 reads CATRTSGVDTQYF. CDR3 nucleotide sequence: TGTGCCACCCGGACTAGCGGTGTAGATACGCAGTATTTT. Using reference TRBV13 and TRBJ2-3 for the parts outside the CDR3, the full variable domain is AAGVIQSPRHLIKEKRETATLKCYPIPRHDTVYWYQQGPGQDPQFLISFYEKMQSDKGSIPDRFSAQQFSDYHSELNMSSLELGDSALYFCATRTSGVDTQYFGPGTRLTVL.

V gene TRBV7-3 combines with J gene TRBJ2-3, with 16 bases fitting TRBD2. J lost 2 bases, V lost 5 bases, and 13 bases had no gene match. CDR1 and CDR2 (germline): SGHTA, FQGTGA. This CDR3 region has 20 residues. The CDR3 DNA is TGTGCCAGCAGCGTCGGACCGGGACTAGCGGGGGGGCACGACACAGATACGCAGTATTTT. Translated, it gives CASSVGPGLAGGHDTDTQYF.

This chain connects TRBV20-1 to TRBJ2-7, with D possibly being TRBD1 (7 bases). The ends were cut back, 0 bases at V and 0 bases at J, with 15 bases in the middle. Germline V lookup: CDR1 DFQATT, CDR2 SNEGSKA (reference sequence). The CDR3 spans 16 residues. CDR3 sequence (DNA): TGCAGTGCTAGAGATCATAGACAGGGAGGCTCCTACGAGCAGTACTTC. Encoded protein: CSARDHRQGGSYEQYF.

This clonotype was counted many times. The chain couples TRBV11-2 to TRBJ1-1, with a tentative D call TRBD1 (6 bases). The CDR3 covers 16 residues. Trimming removed 5 bases from V and 3 bases from J, with 19 bases in between. Germline V gene data show CDR1 as SGHAT and CDR2 as FQNNGV. Here the CDR3 DNA reads TGTGCCAGCAGCCGGTGGACAGAGATAAAAGACACTGAAGCTTTCTTT. Encoded protein: CASSRWTEIKDTEAFF.